Below, one TCR beta chain is given with its context. This sample was included in a study of blood T cell repertoires in COVID-19. Sequencing was performed with immunoSEQ multiplex PCR; in TCRdb, only in-frame clones are kept and a portion is missing. Of 40,000 to 45,000 clones listed, about 90% were seen once; the top ten hold approximately 4.3%. Between the trimmed V and J ends, which lost 3 bases and 1 base, there was a span of 9 bases. Germline V gene sequence: CDR1 KGHSH, CDR2 LQKENI. The CDR3 has 15 residues. Material for sequencing was peripheral blood. The genes are TRBV18 and TRBJ1-4; a weak D match, TRBD1 (6 bases). The source is a man aged 55 to 69 with acute or convalescent COVID-19. The CDR3 here is CASSPKQGTNEKLFF. CDR3 in DNA: TGTGCCAGCTCACCCAAACAGGGAACTAATGAAAAACTGTTTTTT. Based on the CDR3 plus reference TRBV18 and TRBJ1-4, the full variable domain is NAGVMQNPRHLVRRRGQEARLRCSPMKGHSHVYWYRQLPEEGLKFMVYLQKENIIDESGMPKERFSAEFPKEGPSILRIQQVVRGDSAAYFCASSPKQGTNEKLFFGSGTQLSVL.